These 4 T cell receptor beta chains share one sample of origin, sequenced in a study of blood T cells in healthy people across ages. A second PCR, run for roughly 7 to 11 cycles, used a sample-barcoded 5' primer plus a J-beta primer mix. TCRdb analysed the 5' RACE reads with MiXCR anew, one entry per CDR3 protein. The sample yields some 760,000 distinct CDR3 sequences, about 25% seen once. This sample also appeared in a second study, on T cells of mothers and their children.

The sample consisted of blood. These receptors were obtained from a boy aged 5-17 years in good health.

This clonotype has just a few counts. This chain connects TRBV9 to TRBJ2-1, with 12 nucleotides matching TRBD2. CDR1 is SGDLS, CDR2 YYNGEE, per germline. The CDR3 length is 16 residues. The V segment lost 4 bases and the J segment 2 bases; nucleotides outside the gene matches: 4. CDR3 DNA sequence: TGTGCCAGCAGCCCTGCTAGCGGGGGGGCCTACAATGAGCAGTTCTTC. It codes for CASSPASGGAYNEQFF.

This clonotype was recorded a few times. This sequence joins TRBV29-1 and TRBJ2-5; 7 bases are a match to TRBD2. The trim removed 7 bases at V and 5 bases at J, leaving 19 bases unmatched. CDR1 SQVTM and CDR2 ANQGSEA come from the germline V gene. The CDR3 loop spans 16 amino acids. For the CDR3, the DNA is TGCAGCGCCGACCCCCTTAAGGGAGGGAGAGAGGAGACCCAGTACTTC. This encodes CSADPLKGGREETQYF.

This chain's CDR3 is CASTIMNTEAFF. The CDR3, as DNA: TGTGCCAGCACCATAATGAACACTGAAGCTTTCTTT. V usage is TRBV6-6 and J usage is TRBJ1-1; D is ambiguous. CDR3 length: 12 residues. Trimming shortened V by 7 bases and J by 0 bases, and 6 bases separated the two germline ends. CDR1 is MNHNY, CDR2 SVGAGI, per germline (reference sequence).

The CDR3 DNA is TGTGCCACCAGTGACGCCCTCGGACAGGGGATATCAAATGAGCAGTTCTTC. Amino acids: CATSDALGQGISNEQFF. The chain is built from TRBV24-1 and TRBJ2-1, with 9 bases that match TRBD1. V shed 4 bases and J 7 bases; nucleotides not matched to a gene: 13. The germline V gene encodes CDR1 KGHDR and CDR2 SFDVKD. This CDR3 comprises 17 residues.